The 14 T cell receptor beta chains in this list originate from one sample, sequenced in a study of cytomegalovirus exposure and HLA in healthy donors. The PCR used 60 Vbeta and 13 Jbeta primers. The table came from immunoSEQ multiplex PCR; TCRdb's copy has only in-frame clones and leaves some out. The table lists about 210,000 clones, approximately 82% of them singletons. Specimen: PBMCs. The receptors shown here come from a woman aged 45-59 years in good health and CMV-seropositive.

This clone was seen once. The chain combines TRBV15 with TRBJ2-5, with D perhaps TRBD1 (6 bases). The length of the CDR3 is 15 residues. CDR1 is LNHNV and CDR2 is YYDKDF in the germline V gene (reference sequence). V dropped 0 bases and J dropped 2 bases, with 10 bases sitting between them. CDR3 in amino acids: CATSRDPDRQETQYF. The CDR3 DNA reads as TGTGCCACCAGCAGAGATCCTGACAGGCAAGAGACCCAGTACTTC.

This clone came up a few times. V usage is TRBV7-2 and J usage is TRBJ1-5; 7 bases match TRBD1. There are 16 residues in the CDR3. Germline trimming cut 4 bases from V and 4 bases from J; bases unmatched to any gene: 10. Germline values: CDR1 SGHTA, CDR2 FQGNSA. This CDR3 is CASSSRQGNLNQPQHF. The CDR3, as DNA: TGTGCCAGCAGCTCCCGACAGGGTAACTTGAATCAGCCCCAGCATTTT.

Worth noting for this clone: Other DNA sequences from this sample encode an identical CDR3 as well. The genes are TRBV18 and TRBJ2-5; D is perhaps TRBD2 (5 bases). Germline V lookup: CDR1 KGHSH, CDR2 LQKENI. This CDR3 region has 13 residues. Trimming pared 1 base from V and 2 bases from J, leaving 5 bases between. CDR3 sequence (DNA): TGTGCCAGCTCACCACGAGGGCAAGAGACCCAGTACTTC. Protein sequence: CASSPRGQETQYF.

The chain links TRBV19 to TRBJ2-5, with TRBD2 identical over 12 bases. Per the germline V gene, CDR1 is LNHDA and CDR2 is SQIVND (reference sequence). Trimming took 3 bases from V and 4 from J; bases not matched to a gene: 3. This CDR3 region has 15 residues. In nucleotides, the CDR3 is TGTGCCAGTAGTATGGCTAGCGGGGGGGGAGAGACCCAGTACTTC. Its translation is CASSMASGGGETQYF.

The chain links TRBV18 to TRBJ2-7; 7 bases line up with TRBD1. Unmatched junction bases numbered 5, after V lost 3 bases and J lost 0 bases. CDR1 KGHSH and CDR2 LQKENI come from the germline V gene. The CDR3 totals 15 residues. This CDR3 is CASSPRTGISYEQYF. The CDR3 DNA reads as TGTGCCAGCTCACCCAGGACAGGCATCTCCTACGAGCAGTACTTC.

This sequence joins TRBV6-1 and TRBJ1-6; 8 nucleotides match TRBD1. The CDR3 is 15 residues long. Germline trimming cut 0 bases from V and 7 bases from J; bases unmatched to any gene: 2. Germline assignment: CDR1 MNHNS and CDR2 SASEGT. The CDR3 is CASSEARQGNSPLHF. CDR3 sequence (DNA): TGTGCCAGCAGTGAAGCACGACAGGGGAATTCACCCCTCCACTTT.

This clone was found a few times. J is TRBJ2-1 and V is TRBV7-6; D perhaps matches TRBD2 (6 bases). The V gene's germline CDR1 is SGHVS and CDR2 FNYEAQ. There are 15 residues in the CDR3. V lost 1 base to trimming and J lost 8 bases, with 15 bases between them. DNA for the CDR3: TGTGCCAGCAGCTTAGGGAGGGGCGCTCGGGATGAGCAGTTCTTC. This codes for CASSLGRGARDEQFF.

The chain combines TRBV30 with TRBJ1-6, with D perhaps matching TRBD1 (6 bases). The CDR3 runs to 13 residues. The V end was cut by 4 bases, the J end by 7 bases, with 11 bases between. Per the germline V gene, CDR1 is GTSNPN and CDR2 is SVGIG (reference sequence). This chain's CDR3 is CAWKSGDNSPLHF. In DNA form, the CDR3 reads TGTGCCTGGAAATCAGGGGACAATTCACCCCTCCACTTT.

V usage is TRBV9 and J usage is TRBJ1-4; D ambiguous. V shed 3 bases and J shed 7 bases, with 19 bases lying between them. The CDR3 spans 16 residues. Germline V gene data show CDR1 as SGDLS and CDR2 as YYNGEE. The CDR3 bases are TGTGCCAGCAGCGATACCCCGCGGTTAAGAAGTGAAAAACTGTTTTTT. Its protein product is CASSDTPRLRSEKLFF. The whole variable domain, filled in from reference TRBV9 and TRBJ1-4, reads DSGVTQTPKHLITATGQRVTLRCSPRSGDLSVYWYQQSLDQGLQFLIQYYNGEERAKGNILERFSAQQFPDLHSELNLSSLELGDSALYFCASSDTPRLRSEKLFFGSGTQLSVL.

This chain links TRBV5-1 with TRBJ2-7; 7 bases match TRBD1. The CDR3 is made up of 13 amino acids. Germline CDR1 is SGHRS and CDR2 is YFSETQ. With 5 bases clipped from V and 6 bases from J, the junction kept 8 bases outside the gene matches. CDR3 bases: TGCGCCAGCAGACGTGGGACAGCTGGCGAGCAGTACTTC. Amino acids: CASRRGTAGEQYF. The complete variable domain, with remaining parts taken from reference TRBV5-1 and TRBJ2-7, reads KAGVTQTPRYLIKTRGQQVTLSCSPISGHRSVSWYQQTPGQGLQFLFEYFSETQRNKGNFPGRFSGRQFSNSRSEMNVSTLELGDSALYLCASRRGTAGEQYFGPGTRLTVT.

In this sample, this clone turned up a few times. The gene calls are TRBV28 and TRBJ1-1; D might be TRBD1 (6 bases). Trimming took off 6 bases at V and 4 bases at J, with 15 bases between the two ends. The V gene's germline CDR1 is MDHEN and CDR2 SYDVKM. The CDR3 runs 14 residues. The CDR3 sequence is CASSPTGLRTEAFF. The CDR3 DNA follows: TGTGCCAGCAGCCCTACAGGGCTTCGCACTGAAGCTTTCTTT.

The chain carries TRBV10-1 and TRBJ2-1; 8 positions match TRBD2. This CDR3 comprises 15 residues. Germline CDR1 reads WNHNN; CDR2 reads SYGVQD (reference sequence). Trimming removed 2 bases from V and 7 bases from J; junction bases left unmatched: 7. The CDR3 loop is CASSERGGPRNEQFF. Here the CDR3 DNA reads TGCGCCAGCAGTGAGCGGGGGGGCCCTAGGAATGAGCAGTTCTTC.

V usage is TRBV28 and J usage is TRBJ1-2; maybe TRBD1 (5 bases). The CDR3 totals 13 residues. V was pared by 2 bases and J by 7 bases, with 11 bases between. Germline CDR1 is MDHEN and CDR2 is SYDVKM. The CDR3 DNA reads TGTGCCAGCAGTTTAAGCGGGGCGGGTGGCTACACCTTC. Protein sequence: CASSLSGAGGYTF.

The DNA for the CDR3 is TGCGCCAGCAGTGAGTCACCGAGAGATGGCTACACCTTC. This sequence encodes CASSESPRDGYTF. V usage is TRBV10-1 and J usage is TRBJ1-2; D is undetermined. The V end was cut by 0 bases, the J end by 6 bases, with 8 bases between. The germline V gene encodes CDR1 WNHNN and CDR2 SYGVQD (reference sequence). This CDR3 comprises 13 residues.